Here is one T cell receptor beta chain with its context. The study ran its PCR with 60 Vbeta and 13 Jbeta primers. The protocol was immunoSEQ multiplex PCR, while the TCRdb copy is restricted to in-frame clones and leaves out a portion. The sample records just over 150,000 clones, 75% to 90% being singletons. The source of the sample is a study of cytomegalovirus exposure and HLA in healthy donors. The CDR3 totals 14 residues. The V end was cut by 1 base, the J end by 11 bases, with 16 bases between. Germline CDR1 LGHNT, CDR2 FRNRAP. The receptor was derived from a woman aged 18-29 years in good health and CMV-seronegative. The sample comprised PBMCs. The chain is built from TRBV12-5 and TRBJ2-3; a weak D match, TRBD2 (5 bases). CDR3 DNA sequence: TGTGCTAGTGGTTTGGGGGGAGTCCGTGTCGGGCAGTATTTT. Translation: CASGLGGVRVGQYF.